This TCR beta chain was recorded in a study of naive and memory T cell subsets. The germline V and J ends were trimmed by 6 bases and 0 bases, with 15 bases remaining between them. The CDR3 is 15 amino acids. Germline V gives CDR1 SGHVS, CDR2 FQNEAQ. Overnight CMV lysate stimulation of fresh PBMCs defined donor CMV status by CD4+ IFNgamma. Four subsets defined by CD45RA and CD27 were sorted after CD3, CD4, CD8 and live/dead staining. Details on this clonotype: Its antigen is currently unknown.

Two oligonucleotides, mixed equimolar, formed the beta constant-region primer covering TRBC1 and TRBC2. The ligated cDNA underwent four PCR rounds using SP2 and nested alpha and beta constant-region primers. Each CDR3 protein gets one entry after TCRdb re-called the UMI-ligation and nested PCR reads with MiXCR. This sample has about 82,000 distinct CDR3 sequences, with around 9% found just once. Study-wide points: Clonotypes are single alpha or beta chains, not paired receptors.

The V gene is TRBV7-8, the J gene TRBJ2-7, with a possible D match to TRBD1 (6 bases). The source of this sequence is a human donor in good health. The material sequenced was naive CD8+ T cells from blood. The CDR3 sequence: CASRLFQGPSYEQYF. CDR3 bases: TGTGCCAGCAGACTATTTCAGGGGCCCTCCTACGAGCAGTACTTC.